Only a few counts were recorded for the clone carrying this TCR beta chain. Its antigen remains unidentified. The source of the sample is a study of T-cell memory formation after mild COVID-19. Whole-study results and caveats: Pre-infection memory harbored some responding clones, suggesting cross-reactive memory joined. Among clones contracting day 15 to 85, CD4/CD8 was balanced, whereas later expanders leaned CD4+.

MiXCR, run by TCRdb on the 5' RACE reads, gives a single entry per CDR3 protein. The data contain 400,000 to 500,000 distinct CDR3 sequences, 15% to 20% of them singletons. CDR3 length: 19 amino acids. V lost 0 bases, J lost 6 bases, and 17 bases stayed unmatched. The germline V gene encodes CDR1 SGHAT and CDR2 FQNNGV. Sequenced material: PBMCs or a T cell subset sorted from them (not recorded which). This sequence originates from an adult woman who had mild COVID-19 (a few samples of this study predate the infection). Cell type and time point are not known. The V call is TRBV11-2, the J call TRBJ2-1, with 7 nucleotides matching TRBD1. The DNA of the CDR3 is TGTGCCAGCAGCTTAGACGCCTGGGGGCGACAGGGAAATGGCAATGAGCAGTTCTTC. It is translated as CASSLDAWGRQGNGNEQFF.